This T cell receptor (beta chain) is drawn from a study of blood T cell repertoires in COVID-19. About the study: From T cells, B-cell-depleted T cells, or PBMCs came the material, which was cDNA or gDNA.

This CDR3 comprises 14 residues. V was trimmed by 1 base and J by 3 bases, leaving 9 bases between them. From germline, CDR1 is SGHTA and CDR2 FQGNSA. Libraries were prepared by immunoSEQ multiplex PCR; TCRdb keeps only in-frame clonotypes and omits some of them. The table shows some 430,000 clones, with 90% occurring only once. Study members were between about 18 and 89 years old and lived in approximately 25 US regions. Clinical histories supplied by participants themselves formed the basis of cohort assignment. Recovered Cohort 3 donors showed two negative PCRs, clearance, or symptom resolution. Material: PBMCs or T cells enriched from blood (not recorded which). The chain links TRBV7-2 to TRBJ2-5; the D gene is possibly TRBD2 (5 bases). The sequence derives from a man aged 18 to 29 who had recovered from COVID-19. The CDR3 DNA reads TGTGCCAGCAGCTTAGATTTCGGGGAAGAGACCCAGTACTTC. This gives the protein CASSLDFGEETQYF. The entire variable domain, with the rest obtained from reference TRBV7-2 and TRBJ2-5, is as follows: GAGVSQSPSNKVTEKGKDVELRCDPISGHTALYWYRQSLGQGLEFLIYFQGNSAPDKSGLPSDRFSAERTGGSVSTLTIQRTQQEDSAVYLCASSLDFGEETQYFGPGTRLLVL.